These T cell receptor beta chains were read from a single sample in a study of PD-1 blockade in classical Hodgkin lymphoma. Sequenced by immunoSEQ multiplex PCR; TCRdb stores in-frame clones only, minus some. The repertoire holds about 32,000 clones, with around 81% as singletons. The material sequenced was peripheral blood mononuclear cells (PBMCs), taken before the fourth cycle of nivolumab. The receptors stem from a human donor with classical Hodgkin lymphoma. Both conserved end residues are trimmed from each CDR3. Each record gives: J gene, V gene, CDR3 protein.

J: TRBJ2-1
V: TRBV5-5
CDR3: ASSPAFRDEQF

J: TRBJ2-3
V: TRBV18
CDR3: ASSRSTDTQY

J: TRBJ1-1
V: TRBV14
CDR3: ASSQYLGAQKTEAF

J: TRBJ2-5
V: TRBV18
CDR3: ASCPTASGKETQY

J: TRBJ1-1
V: TRBV28
CDR3: ASSPGREAF

J: TRBJ2-7
V: TRBV6-1
CDR3: ACTSGPVNNEQY

J: TRBJ2-7
V: TRBV4-3
CDR3: ASSQDVVAYEQY

J: TRBJ1-5
V: TRBV7-2
CDR3: ASSAGTGGQPQH

J: TRBJ1-2
V: TRBV29-1
CDR3: SVEDRRRGDGYT

J: TRBJ1-1
V: TRBV27
CDR3: ASSLSRPPGHSTNTEAF

J: TRBJ1-2
V: TRBV5-4
CDR3: ASSLGDDGVVDGYT

J: TRBJ1-1
V: TRBV5-1
CDR3: ASTGESEAF

J: TRBJ1-3
V: TRBV30
CDR3: AWRRGQLSGNTIY

J: TRBJ2-3
V: TRBV19
CDR3: ASSNDRGTDTQY

J: TRBJ2-1
V: TRBV19
CDR3: ASTSRRASESEQF